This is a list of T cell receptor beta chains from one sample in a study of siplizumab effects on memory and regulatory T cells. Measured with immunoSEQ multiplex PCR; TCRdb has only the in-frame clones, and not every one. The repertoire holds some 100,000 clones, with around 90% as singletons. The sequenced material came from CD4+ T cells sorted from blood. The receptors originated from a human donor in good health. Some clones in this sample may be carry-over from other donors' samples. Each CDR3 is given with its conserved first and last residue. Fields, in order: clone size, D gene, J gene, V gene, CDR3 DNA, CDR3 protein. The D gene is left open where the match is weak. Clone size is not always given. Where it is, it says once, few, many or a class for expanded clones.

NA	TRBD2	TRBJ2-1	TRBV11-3	TGTGCCAGCAGCTGCGAGTGGTTGACTAGCGAAACCTACAATGAGCAGTTCTTC	CASSCEWLTSETYNEQFF
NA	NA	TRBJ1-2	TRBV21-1	TGTGCCAGCAGCTGCCCTGTACAGGGGGCTGTCTATGGCTACACCTTC	CASSCPVQGAVYGYTF
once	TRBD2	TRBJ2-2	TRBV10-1	TGCGCCAGCAGTGAGTCGGGGGGGACCAAGCTGTTTTTT	CASSESGGTKLFF
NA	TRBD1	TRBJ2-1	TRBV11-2	TGTGCCAGCAGCTCCCGGGACAGGGGAATCGGTGAGCAGTTCTTC	CASSSRDRGIGEQFF
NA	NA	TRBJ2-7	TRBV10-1	TGCGCCAGCAGTGACGGCCGGGGCGAGCAGTACTTC	CASSDGRGEQYF
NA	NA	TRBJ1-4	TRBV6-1	TGTGCCAGCACCAGGGGTCATGAAAAACTGTTTTTT	CASTRGHEKLFF
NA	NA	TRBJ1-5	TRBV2	TGTGCCAGCAGTGAAGCGCGGGGGGCCGGTCAGCCCCAGCATTTT	CASSEARGAGQPQHF
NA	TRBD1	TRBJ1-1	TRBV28	TGTGCCAGCAGCCCAGGGGGAGATACTGAAGCTTTCTTT	CASSPGGDTEAFF
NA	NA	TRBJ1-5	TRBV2	TGTGCCAGCAGTGGAGGCAGTTATAGCAATCAGCCCCAGCATTTT	CASSGGSYSNQPQHF
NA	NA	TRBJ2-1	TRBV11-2	TGTGCCAGCAGCTTAACGACCCCCGTCTACAATGAGCAGTTCTTC	CASSLTTPVYNEQFF
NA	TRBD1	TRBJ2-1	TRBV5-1	TGCGCCAGCAGCATGGCCGGGACAGGGGTTTACAATGAGCAGTTCTTC	CASSMAGTGVYNEQFF
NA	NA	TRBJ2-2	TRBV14	TGTGCCAGCAGCTCCTGGACCGACACCGGGGAGCTGTTTTTT	CASSSWTDTGELFF
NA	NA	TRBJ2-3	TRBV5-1	TGCGCCAGCTGGCGAGGAGGAGCAGATACGCAGTATTTT	CASWRGGADTQYF
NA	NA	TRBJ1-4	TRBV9	TGTGCCAGCAGCGTACGGGCAGAATCGAATGAAAAACTGTTTTTT	CASSVRAESNEKLFF
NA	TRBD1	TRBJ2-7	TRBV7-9	TGTGCCAGCAGCTTCGACAGGGTTTACGAGCAGTACTTC	CASSFDRVYEQYF
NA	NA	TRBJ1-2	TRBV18	TGTGCCAGCTCACCACCGGGCAGAAACTATGGCTACACCTTC	CASSPPGRNYGYTF
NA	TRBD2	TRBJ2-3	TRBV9	TGTGCCAGCAGCGTAGCCCCTAGCGGGAAAACAGATACGCAGTATTTT	CASSVAPSGKTDTQYF
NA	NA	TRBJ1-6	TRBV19	TGTGCCAGTAGTATAGCCCCGAATAATTCACCCCTCCACTTT	CASSIAPNNSPLHF
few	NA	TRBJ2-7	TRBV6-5	TGTGCCACCACGAAGTCTAGTTCGGGGCACGAGCAGTACTTC	CATTKSSSGHEQYF
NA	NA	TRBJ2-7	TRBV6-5	TGTGCCAGCAGTTACGGCCTGGGCGAGCAGTACTTC	CASSYGLGEQYF
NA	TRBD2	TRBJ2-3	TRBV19	TGTGCCAGCCAACGGGGGCTAGCGGGAGGAGATACGCAGTATTTT	CASQRGLAGGDTQYF
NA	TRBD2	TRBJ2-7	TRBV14	TGTGCCAGCAGCCAACGGATTTCTAGCGGGAGGGCCCCCTCTGAGCAGTACTTC	CASSQRISSGRAPSEQYF